A selection of T cell receptor beta chains follows, all from one sample in a study of immune cell composition in non-small cell lung cancer. The protocol was immunoSEQ multiplex PCR, while the TCRdb copy is restricted to in-frame clones and leaves out a portion. The sample shows more than 15,000 clones, around four fifths of them seen only once. The sample also formed part of further work on CD4 T cells in lung cancer.

The sequencing sample was made of non-adjacent lung tissue. The origin of the receptors is a human donor with non-small cell lung cancer. The CDR3 runs from the conserved cysteine through the conserved F or W. A D gene is named only where the DNA matches it firmly. Clone size appears in some rows only: once, few, many, or a class for an expanded clone.

>-|-|TRBV19|TRBJ1-2
CASSSGGPHDYFSNYGYTF
TGTGCCAGCTCTTCGGGAGGGCCCCACGATTACTTTTCTAACTATGGCTACACCTTC
>large|-|TRBV7-2|TRBJ2-2
CASSPQVIGELFF
TGTGCCAGCAGCCCACAGGTGATCGGGGAGCTGTTTTTT
>-|TRBD1|TRBV6-1|TRBJ1-1
CASIGDRGGTEAFF
TGTGCCAGCATCGGGGACAGGGGCGGCACTGAAGCTTTCTTT
>-|-|TRBV5-1|TRBJ2-3
CASSLRITDTQYF
TGCGCCAGCAGCCTACGTATCACAGATACGCAGTATTTT
>-|-|TRBV4-2|TRBJ1-1
CASSVWTPLMNTEAFF
TGTGCCAGCAGCGTATGGACCCCCCTTATGAACACTGAAGCTTTCTTT
>-|-|TRBV2|TRBJ1-6
CASSDLRGSLAYNSPLHF
TGTGCCAGCAGCGACCTGCGGGGCTCCTTAGCCTATAATTCACCCCTCCACTTT
>few|-|TRBV27|TRBJ1-2
CASMAWGGTNYGYTF
TGTGCCAGCATGGCCTGGGGGGGCACCAACTATGGCTACACCTTC
>-|TRBD1|TRBV28|TRBJ1-1
CASSRYGTTGKDTEAFF
TGTGCCAGCAGCCGATATGGGACGACAGGGAAGGACACTGAAGCTTTCTTT
>-|-|TRBV18|TRBJ1-1
CASSPPTGRDTEAFF
TGTGCCAGCTCACCACCTACGGGGCGCGACACTGAAGCTTTCTTT
>-|TRBD1|TRBV7-6|TRBJ1-2
CASSLDGTARYGYTF
TGTGCCAGCAGCTTAGATGGGACAGCGAGGTATGGCTACACCTTC
>-|-|TRBV25-1|TRBJ1-1
CASSDGGLNTEAFF
TGTGCCAGCAGTGACGGGGGGCTGAACACTGAAGCTTTCTTT